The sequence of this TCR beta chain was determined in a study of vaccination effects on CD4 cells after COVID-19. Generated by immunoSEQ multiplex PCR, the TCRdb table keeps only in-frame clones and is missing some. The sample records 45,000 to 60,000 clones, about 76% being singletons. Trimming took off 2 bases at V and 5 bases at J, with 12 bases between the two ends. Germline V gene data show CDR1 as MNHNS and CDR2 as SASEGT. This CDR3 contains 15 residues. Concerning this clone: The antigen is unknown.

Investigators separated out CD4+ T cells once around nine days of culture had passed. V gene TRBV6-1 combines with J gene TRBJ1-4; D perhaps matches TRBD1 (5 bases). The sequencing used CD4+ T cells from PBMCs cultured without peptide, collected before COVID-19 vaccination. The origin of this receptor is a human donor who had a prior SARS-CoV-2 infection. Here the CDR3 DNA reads TGTGCCAGCAGTGAACAGTGGGGCCTGAATGAAAAACTGTTTTTT. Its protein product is CASSEQWGLNEKLFF.